The 29 T cell receptor beta chains in this list originate from one sample, sequenced in a study of cytomegalovirus exposure and HLA in healthy donors (dated by TCRdb to 2017 to 2019). Library generation was performed with the immunoSEQ multiplex PCR assay. For the multiplex PCR, a mixture combining 60 forward primers for TCR Vbeta segments and 13 reverse primers for TCR Jbeta segments was used. The immuneACCESS repertoire file appears here via TCRdb, limited to in-frame rearrangements. These files lack a portion of the clones; in checked studies, under half of the deficit traces to unresolved V genes, and the cause of the others is not known. Recorded for this sample are some 140,000 clones; 79% of them occurred a single time. Of the sample, 7.5% to 9% is held by the ten largest clones. Material: PBMCs. All receptors derive from a man aged 25 to 40 in good health and CMV-seropositive.

The gene calls are TRBV2 and TRBJ2-7, with D possibly TRBD2 on 6 matching bases. CDR1 is SNHLY, CDR2 FYNNEI, per germline. The CDR3 has 13 amino acids. The V end lost 6 bases, the J end lost 3 bases, and 12 bases lay between the germline ends. DNA of the CDR3: TGTGCCAGCAGCGCGGAGGGCCTCTACGAGCAGTACTTC. Translating gives CASSAEGLYEQYF.

The chain joins TRBV28 to TRBJ2-7; 10 nucleotides match TRBD1. This CDR3 is 16 amino acids long. Per the germline V gene, CDR1 is MDHEN and CDR2 is SYDVKM. J gave up 3 bases and V 6 bases, and 11 bases lay outside the gene matches. The CDR3 DNA reads as TGTGCCAGCAGCTACCCACGCAGGACAGGGGGCTACGAGCAGTACTTC. This encodes CASSYPRRTGGYEQYF.

The chain has TRBV30 and TRBJ2-3, with D perhaps matching TRBD2 (6 bases). Germline CDR1 is GTSNPN and CDR2 is SVGIG (reference sequence). Deletions cut 3 bases from V and 2 bases from J, with 18 bases between. This CDR3 contains 16 residues. CDR3 coding DNA: TGTGCCTGGAGCTACCAGACTAGACCTTCCACAGATACGCAGTATTTT. This sequence encodes CAWSYQTRPSTDTQYF.

This clone came up a few times. The gene calls are TRBV28 and TRBJ1-5; 7 nucleotides match TRBD1. The CDR3 covers 14 residues. Germline V gene lookup returns CDR1 MDHEN and CDR2 SYDVKM. The V and J ends lost 8 bases and 7 bases, in that order; junction bases with no gene match: 11. CDR3 sequence (DNA): TGTGCCAGCGGGGTTGACAGGGTGGAGCAGCCCCAGCATTTT. Translating it yields CASGVDRVEQPQHF.

The chain combines TRBV14 with TRBJ2-7; D might be TRBD1 (6 bases). The V end lost 4 bases, the J end lost 3 bases, and 28 bases lay between the germline ends. There are 19 residues in the CDR3. Looked up from germline, CDR1 is SGHDN and CDR2 is FVKESK. DNA for the CDR3: TGTGCCAGCAGCCTAAAAAAGAGGACAGACGTAGCCCTTTACTACGAGCAGTACTTC. Protein: CASSLKKRTDVALYYEQYF.

The CDR3 nucleotides read TGCGCCAGCGGACCGGGACTAGCGGGGGGAGATACGCAGTATTTT. It encodes CASGPGLAGGDTQYF. V gene TRBV5-1 combines with J gene TRBJ2-3; TRBD2 aligns across 15 bases. The germline gives CDR1 SGHRS, CDR2 YFSETQ. The CDR3 is 15 residues long. Unmatched junction bases numbered 5, after V lost 7 bases and J lost 5 bases.

This chain uses TRBV5-8 with TRBJ1-2, with 9 bases matching TRBD1. CDR3 length: 13 amino acids. The trim removed 4 bases at V and 8 bases at J, leaving 6 bases unmatched. Germline CDR1 reads SGHTS; CDR2 reads YDEGEE. The CDR3 here is CASSRDRAGGYTF. CDR3 nucleotides: TGTGCCAGCAGCAGGGACAGGGCGGGGGGCTACACCTTC.

This clone was counted a few times. The J gene is TRBJ1-1, the V gene TRBV25-1; weak D call: TRBD1 (5 bases). This CDR3 is built from 14 residues. V shed 6 bases and J shed 6 bases, with 17 bases lying between them. The germline V gene encodes CDR1 MGHDK and CDR2 SYGVNS. The CDR3 protein is CASRATQGFPEAFF. CDR3 nucleotides: TGTGCCAGCAGAGCGACCCAGGGCTTCCCTGAAGCTTTCTTT.

The J gene is TRBJ1-2, the V gene TRBV2; TRBD1 might be the D (6 bases). Germline-derived CDR1 and CDR2 are SNHLY and FYNNEI. This CDR3 spans 13 amino acids. Trimming cost V 5 bases and J 1 base, with 8 bases left between them. The CDR3 loop is CASSRDNNYGYTF. The CDR3 nucleotides are TGTGCCAGCAGTCGGGACAATAACTATGGCTACACCTTC.

The V gene is TRBV18, the J gene TRBJ2-2, with D hard to call. Germline values: CDR1 KGHSH, CDR2 LQKENI. Trimming took 6 bases from V and 6 from J, leaving 8 bases between them. CDR3 length: 12 amino acids. For the CDR3, the DNA is TGTGCCAGCTCCCCCCTCTCCGGGGAGCTGTTTTTT. The encoded protein is CASSPLSGELFF.

The V gene is TRBV6-1, the J gene TRBJ1-1; TRBD1 matches 8 bases. V was pared by 2 bases and J by 4 bases, with 3 bases of the junction left unmatched. The V gene's germline CDR1 is MNHNS and CDR2 SASEGT. The CDR3 extends over 14 amino acids. Here the CDR3 reads CASSEQGAGTEAFF. CDR3 nucleotide sequence: TGTGCCAGCAGTGAACAGGGGGCGGGCACTGAAGCTTTCTTT.

A note on this clone: At one boundary the junction diverges from the germline segment, which might be a read error. This chain links TRBV7-7 with TRBJ2-5; possible D gene TRBD2, 6 bases. CDR3 length: 13 residues. The germline gives CDR1 SSHAT, CDR2 FNYEAQ (reference sequence). CDR3 region: CASSLGLRRGGYF. Here the CDR3 DNA reads TGTGCTAGCAGCTTAGGATTGCGGCGGGGTGGGTACTTC.

This chain links TRBV19 with TRBJ1-5, with 9 bases lining up with TRBD1. CDR1 and CDR2 (germline): LNHDA, SQIVND (reference sequence). This CDR3 region has 16 residues. V lost 5 bases and J lost 2; bases outside the gene matches: 7. CDR3 loop: CASSGGTGYGNQPQHF. CDR3 coding DNA: TGTGCCAGTAGTGGGGGGACAGGGTATGGCAATCAGCCCCAGCATTTT.

V gene TRBV28 combines with J gene TRBJ1-1; 10 bases line up with TRBD1. The trim removed 6 bases at V and 5 bases at J, leaving 9 bases unmatched. This CDR3 has 15 amino acids. The germline V gene encodes CDR1 MDHEN and CDR2 SYDVKM. The CDR3 nucleotides read TGTGCCAGCAGGGGACAGGGGCGACCCGCGACTGAAGCTTTCTTT. It encodes CASRGQGRPATEAFF.

This sequence joins TRBV30 and TRBJ1-5; 10 bases agree with TRBD1. The CDR3 is 13 amino acids. With 1 base clipped from V and 7 bases from J, the junction kept 1 base outside the gene matches. The germline V gene encodes CDR1 GTSNPN and CDR2 SVGIG (reference sequence). The DNA for the CDR3 is TGTGCCTGGAGTGGACAGGGGGCCCAGCCCCAGCATTTT. It specifies CAWSGQGAQPQHF. Full variable domain (remainder filled in from reference TRBV30 and TRBJ1-5): SQTIHQWPATLVQPVGSPLSLECTVEGTSNPNLYWYRQAAGRGLQLLFYSVGIGQISSEVPQNLSASRPQDRQFILSSKKLLLSDSGFYLCAWSGQGAQPQHFGDGTRLSIL.

V is TRBV28 and J is TRBJ1-1; 7 positions match TRBD1. Germline V CDR1 and CDR2: MDHEN, SYDVKM. V dropped 5 bases and J dropped 1; count of bases not matched to a gene: 7. This CDR3 spans 15 amino acids. This chain's CDR3 is CASSPRQGKNTEAFF. For the CDR3, the DNA is TGTGCCAGCAGTCCCCGACAGGGAAAGAACACTGAAGCTTTCTTT.

The chain has TRBV7-3 and TRBJ1-1; D not resolved. In germline, CDR1 is SGHTA, CDR2 FQGTGA. The V gene lost 2 bases and the J gene lost 1 base, with 14 bases spanning the gap. The CDR3 is made up of 16 amino acids. Here the CDR3 reads CASSLVSGGRNTEAFF. The CDR3, as DNA: TGTGCCAGCAGCTTAGTCTCAGGCGGGAGGAACACTGAAGCTTTCTTT.

V is TRBV6-4 and J is TRBJ2-5; 7 nucleotides line up with TRBD1. Germline values: CDR1 MRHNA, CDR2 SNTAGT. V lost 6 bases to trimming and J lost 5 bases; unmatched junction nucleotides: 12. The CDR3 is made up of 15 amino acids. Written as DNA, the CDR3 is TGTGCCAGCAGCTCGGAAGGGGGCTGCCCGGAGACCCAGTACTTC. Its translation is CASSSEGGCPETQYF.

The chain is built from TRBV19 and TRBJ1-5; D call uncertain. Trimming removed 7 bases at V and 0 bases at J, with 13 bases between. The CDR3 has 15 residues. Germline V gives CDR1 LNHDA, CDR2 SQIVND (reference sequence). The CDR3 DNA is TGTGCCAGTACCCCCCTCGAACATAGCAATCAGCCCCAGCATTTT. Its translation is CASTPLEHSNQPQHF.

J is TRBJ1-2 and V is TRBV5-5; no clear D. Germline loops: CDR1 SGHKS, CDR2 YYEKEE (reference sequence). Between the trimmed V and J ends, which lost 4 bases and 4 bases, there was a span of 17 bases. The CDR3 runs 15 residues. The CDR3 region has the DNA TGTGCCAGCAGCCCATCTGCCACGCGTTCCTATGGCTACACCTTC. This encodes CASSPSATRSYGYTF. The full variable domain, its missing parts supplied by reference TRBV5-5 and TRBJ1-2, is DAGVTQSPTHLIKTRGQQVTLRCSPISGHKSVSWYQQVLGQGPQFIFQYYEKEERGRGNFPDRFSARQFPNYSSELNVNALLLGDSALYLCASSPSATRSYGYTFGSGTRLTVV.

Regarding this clone: Since the CDR3 does not end with the conserved phenylalanine or tryptophan, this likely comes from a read error. The DNA is omitted, as the CDR3 cannot be located on it reliably, and the CDR3 follows TCRdb's listing. V gene TRBV21-1 combines with J gene TRBJ1-2. TRBV21-1 is flagged as a pseudogene. The CDR3 adds up to 9 amino acids, both ends counted. The CDR3 is CAIPRRGKR.

The rearrangement links TRBV6-6 to TRBJ2-7; 9 bases map to TRBD2. The germline V gene has CDR1 MNHNY and CDR2 SVGAGI (reference sequence). CDR3 length equals 14 residues. J lost 5 bases, V lost 2 bases, and 4 bases had no gene match. This CDR3 reads CASSYIAGGDEQYF. The CDR3 nucleotides are TGTGCCAGCAGTTACATCGCGGGAGGGGACGAGCAGTACTTC.

This clone was seen more than once but under ten times. The rearrangement joins TRBV19 to TRBJ1-2; possibly TRBD1 for D (6 bases). The CDR3 extends over 15 amino acids. Germline CDR1 is LNHDA and CDR2 is SQIVND (reference sequence). V lost 3 bases to trimming and J lost 4 bases, with 15 bases between them. The CDR3: CASSMYRDSSYGYTF. CDR3 coding DNA: TGTGCCAGTAGTATGTACAGGGATAGTAGCTATGGCTACACCTTC. Combining the CDR3 with reference TRBV19 and TRBJ1-2 gives the whole variable domain DGGITQSPKYLFRKEGQNVTLSCEQNLNHDAMYWYRQDPGQGLRLIYYSQIVNDFQKGDIAEGYSVSREKKESFPLTVTSAQKNPTAFYLCASSMYRDSSYGYTFGSGTRLTVV.

V gene TRBV6-5 combines with J gene TRBJ2-1, with TRBD1 matching over 12 bases. CDR1 and CDR2 (germline): MNHEY, SVGAGI. This CDR3 region has 15 residues. V gave up 8 bases and J gave up 7 bases; unmatched junction bases: 9. The CDR3 reads CASAPPGQGANEQFF. DNA of the CDR3: TGTGCCAGCGCACCCCCGGGACAGGGGGCGAATGAGCAGTTCTTC.

Turning to this clone: An end of the junction differs from the germline gene, which may be a read error. The chain employs TRBV5-1 and TRBJ2-3, with TRBD1 matching over 8 bases. CDR3 size: 14 residues. Germline-derived CDR1 and CDR2 are SGHRS and YFSETQ. The CDR3 bases are TGCGCCAGCAGCTTGGACAGGGGGACAGATACGCAGGATTTT. It specifies CASSLDRGTDTQDF.

The J gene is TRBJ1-2, the V gene TRBV13; D remains ambiguous. Germline loops: CDR1 PRHDT, CDR2 FYEKMQ (reference sequence). V lost 1 base, J lost 0 bases, and 12 bases lay in between. The CDR3 consists of 16 residues. The CDR3 region is CASSLAEDSANYGYTF. CDR3 nucleotides: TGTGCCAGCAGCTTAGCGGAGGACTCAGCTAACTATGGCTACACCTTC.

In this sample, this clone turned up a few times. This chain joins TRBV30 and TRBJ1-5; TRBD1 aligns across 7 bases. This CDR3 region has 14 residues. J gave up 2 bases and V 7 bases, and 8 bases lay outside the gene matches. Germline V CDR1 and CDR2: GTSNPN, SVGIG (reference sequence). CDR3 sequence reads: CAFTDRLGNQPQHF. The DNA of the CDR3 is TGTGCCTTCACGGACAGGCTTGGCAATCAGCCCCAGCATTTT. Combining the CDR3 with reference TRBV30 and TRBJ1-5 gives the whole variable domain SQTIHQWPATLVQPVGSPLSLECTVEGTSNPNLYWYRQAAGRGLQLLFYSVGIGQISSEVPQNLSASRPQDRQFILSSKKLLLSDSGFYLCAFTDRLGNQPQHFGDGTRLSIL.

The rearrangement uses TRBV2 and TRBJ2-3; the D is unclear. CDR1 is SNHLY, CDR2 FYNNEI, per germline. The CDR3 is 14 amino acids. The ends were cut back, 8 bases at V and 2 bases at J, with 14 bases in the middle. CDR3 DNA sequence: TGTGCCAGCCAGGCTACCTCCCCCACAGATACGCAGTATTTT. It translates to CASQATSPTDTQYF.

This clone was detected a few times. The chain employs TRBV15 and TRBJ1-1; unclear D gene. CDR1 is LNHNV, CDR2 YYDKDF, per germline (reference sequence). Trimming stripped 3 bases from V and 1 base from J, with 18 bases between. The CDR3 covers 17 residues. As DNA, the CDR3 is TGTGCCACCAGCAGTTCGCAAGGTGGAGATTGGAACACTGAAGCTTTCTTT. It specifies CATSSSQGGDWNTEAFF.